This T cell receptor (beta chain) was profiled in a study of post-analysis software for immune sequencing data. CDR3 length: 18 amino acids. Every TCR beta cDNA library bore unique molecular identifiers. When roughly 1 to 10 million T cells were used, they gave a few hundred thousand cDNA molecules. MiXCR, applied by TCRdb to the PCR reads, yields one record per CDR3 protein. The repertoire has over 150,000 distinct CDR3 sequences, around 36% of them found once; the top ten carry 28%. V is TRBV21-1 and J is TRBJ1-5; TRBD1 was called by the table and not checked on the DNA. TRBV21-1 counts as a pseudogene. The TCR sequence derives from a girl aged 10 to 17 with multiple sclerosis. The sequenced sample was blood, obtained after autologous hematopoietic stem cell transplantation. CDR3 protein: CASSKTPGQGEDNQPQHF. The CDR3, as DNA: TGTGCCAGCAGCAAAACACCGGGACAGGGGGAAGACAATCAGCCCCAGCATTTT.